Listed below are T cell receptor beta chains from one sample, sequenced in a study of OX40 agonist ivuxolimab in advanced cancers. Sequenced by immunoSEQ multiplex PCR; TCRdb stores in-frame clones only, minus some. Of around 64,000 clones in the sample, approximately 81% were seen once. The starting material was CD4+ or CD8+ T cells sorted from blood, obtained in a trial of the OX40 agonist ivuxolimab. These TCRs come from an adult with an advanced solid tumor such as melanoma, head and neck, liver or kidney cancer. CDR3s include the opening cysteine and the closing phenylalanine or tryptophan. D genes are given only for firm matches. Only part of the rows carry a size: once, few, many, or a class if the clone is expanded.

d_call j_call v_call cdr3_length clone_size cdr3_nt cdr3_aa
- TRBJ1-2 TRBV6-6 14 - TGTGCCAGCAGTTCACGCGGGGATAATCGCGGCTACACCTTC CASSSRGDNRGYTF
- TRBJ2-2 TRBV5-4 15 - TGTGCCAGCAGCTTGACTAGCCGGCGGGCCGGGGAGCTGTTTTTT CASSLTSRRAGELFF
- TRBJ1-5 TRBV27 17 few TGTGCCAGCAGTTTATTGGGGCAGAATATACAAAATCAGCCCCAGCATTTT CASSLLGQNIQNQPQHF
- TRBJ2-3 TRBV11-3 15 - TGTGCCAGCAGCTTAGCCGGGGGACGCACAGATACGCAGTATTTT CASSLAGGRTDTQYF
- TRBJ1-5 TRBV2 14 - TGTGCCAGCAAGAGGGGAAATAGCAATCAGCCCCAGCATTTT CASKRGNSNQPQHF
- TRBJ2-7 TRBV6-5 12 - TGTGCCAGCAGGCGGAAGGACCGGATGCAGTACTTC CASRRKDRMQYF
TRBD2 TRBJ2-3 TRBV4-2 15 - TGTGCCAGCAGGAAGACTAGCGGGGGCACAGATACGCAGTATTTT CASRKTSGGTDTQYF
- TRBJ2-7 TRBV6-6 12 once TGTGCCAGCACTCAGAGCTCCTACGAGCAGTACTTC CASTQSSYEQYF
TRBD1 TRBJ1-2 TRBV4-3 16 - TGCGCCAGCAGCCAAGATCTTGCCGGGACAGGGGATGGCTACACCTTC CASSQDLAGTGDGYTF
TRBD1 TRBJ2-7 TRBV7-2 16 - TGTGCCAGCAGTCTTTCCCGGGACAGGGTTATCTACGAGCAGTACTTC CASSLSRDRVIYEQYF
- TRBJ2-7 TRBV6-1 14 - TGTGCCAGCTCATTGGGCGGAGGAACCTACGAGCAGTACTTC CASSLGGGTYEQYF
- TRBJ1-5 TRBV7-8 19 once TGTGCCAGCAGCCCGGGGTTGCCAGGGCTTCCCTTCCCTAATCAGCCCCAGCATTTT CASSPGLPGLPFPNQPQHF
- TRBJ1-3 TRBV19 15 - TGTGCCAGTAGTATAAATCCCAGCTCTGGAAACACCATATATTTT CASSINPSSGNTIYF
- TRBJ2-5 TRBV5-1 15 - TGCGCCAGCAGCTTTATTGGTCAGTCTCAAGAGACCCAGTACTTC CASSFIGQSQETQYF
TRBD1 TRBJ1-5 TRBV7-8 16 - TGTGCCAGCAGAAACGACAGGGGGTTTGGCAATCAGCCCCAGCATTTT CASRNDRGFGNQPQHF
- TRBJ1-1 TRBV11-3 13 - TGTGCCAGCAGCTTAGGGGAGAACACTGAAGCTTTCTTT CASSLGENTEAFF
- TRBJ1-3 TRBV27 13 few TGTGCCAGCAGAAGGACTCGGGGGGACACCATATATTTT CASRRTRGDTIYF
- TRBJ2-2 TRBV29-1 15 - TGCAGCGTTGTCGGCTCGTCAGCGAACACCGGGGAGCTGTTTTTT CSVVGSSANTGELFF
- TRBJ1-1 TRBV6-6 12 - TGTGCCAGCAGTTCAGGGAACACTGAAGCTTTCTTT CASSSGNTEAFF
TRBD2 TRBJ2-1 TRBV19 12 once TGTGCCAGTAGTACGGGAGGGGGGGAGCAGTTCTTC CASSTGGGEQFF
- TRBJ1-1 TRBV7-9 14 - TGTGCCAGCAGCTTAAAGAACGGGAACACTGAAGCTTTCTTT CASSLKNGNTEAFF
- TRBJ2-3 TRBV5-1 13 - TGCGCCAGCAGCTTCCAGTCGCGTGATACGCAGTATTTT CASSFQSRDTQYF